Shown below are 30 T cell receptor beta chains from a single sample sequenced in a study of shared clonotypes between healthy human individuals. Terminally differentiated effector memory CD45RA+ cells were left out of the naive CD8 fraction, which was CD45RO-negative and positively selected for CCR7. The assay was immunoSEQ multiplex PCR, and TCRdb's table has in-frame clones only and misses some. The sample carries about 580,000 clones, 98% recorded once. Sequenced sample: naive CD8+ T cells sorted from blood. The receptors stem from a man under 40 in good health.

The rearrangement joins TRBV29-1 to TRBJ1-1, with a weak D call TRBD1 (6 bases). The CDR3 length is 14 residues. CDR1 and CDR2 (germline): SQVTM, ANQGSEA. V lost 7 bases and J 4 bases, leaving 19 bases between the germline ends. This CDR3 is CSAIPGDSATEAFF. The CDR3 nucleotides are TGCAGCGCCATACCAGGGGATTCGGCCACTGAAGCTTTCTTT.

J is TRBJ2-1 and V is TRBV6-1, with a possible D match to TRBD1 (5 bases). The CDR3 length is 14 residues. Germline values: CDR1 MNHNS, CDR2 SASEGT. V lost 8 bases to trimming and J lost 6 bases, with 17 bases between them. The CDR3 loop reads CASQKDSFGNEQFF. The CDR3 bases are TGTGCCAGCCAAAAAGACAGTTTTGGCAATGAGCAGTTCTTC.

The chain couples TRBV11-2 to TRBJ2-1; 10 bases map to TRBD2. V lost 3 bases to trimming and J lost 4 bases; unmatched junction nucleotides: 6. This CDR3 comprises 16 residues. CDR1 is SGHAT, CDR2 FQNNGV, per germline. The CDR3 reads CASSFSGRLPYNEQFF. The CDR3 nucleotides are TGTGCCAGCAGCTTTAGCGGGAGGCTACCTTACAATGAGCAGTTCTTC.

V is TRBV2 and J is TRBJ2-3, with 7 bases matching TRBD2. Per the germline V gene, CDR1 is SNHLY and CDR2 is FYNNEI. V gave up 5 bases and J gave up 4 bases; unmatched junction bases: 6. This CDR3 spans 14 amino acids. DNA of the CDR3: TGTGCCAGCAGTCCCAAGGGAGGGGCAGATACGCAGTATTTT. Translation gives CASSPKGGADTQYF.

In the case of this clone: Other nucleotide sequences from this sample produce the same CDR3. This chain connects TRBV29-1 to TRBJ2-7; D might be TRBD1 or TRBD2, each matching 6 bases. CDR1 is SQVTM, CDR2 ANQGSEA, per germline. The CDR3 runs 11 residues. The ends were cut back, 6 bases at V and 7 bases at J, with 13 bases in the middle. CDR3 bases: TGCAGCGTCGGGGGCGGAGGGGAGCAGTACTTC. Its protein is CSVGGGGEQYF.

The chain is built from TRBV15 and TRBJ1-5, with D uncertain. Trimming shortened V by 5 bases and J by 0 bases, and 5 bases separated the two germline ends. Per the germline V gene, CDR1 is LNHNV and CDR2 is YYDKDF (reference sequence). The CDR3 runs 13 residues. The CDR3: CATSAHSNQPQHF. CDR3 DNA sequence: TGTGCCACCAGCGCCCATAGCAATCAGCCCCAGCATTTT. The full variable domain, rest sourced from reference TRBV15 and TRBJ1-5, is DAMVIQNPRYQVTQFGKPVTLSCSQTLNHNVMYWYQQKSSQAPKLLFHYYDKDFNNEADTPDNFQSRRPNTSFCFLDIRSPGLGDTAMYLCATSAHSNQPQHFGDGTRLSIL.

The rearrangement links TRBV7-8 to TRBJ2-2; 7 nucleotides line up with TRBD1. The CDR3 has 16 amino acids. The ends lost 0 bases at V and 4 bases at J; junction bases unmatched: 5. Looked up from germline, CDR1 is SGHVS and CDR2 is FQNEAQ. CDR3 bases: TGTGCCAGCAGCTTAGCAGGGGGCCAATTCACCGGGGAGCTGTTTTTT. It specifies CASSLAGGQFTGELFF.

Notes on this clone: Additional DNA sequences in this sample encode the identical CDR3. This CDR3 reads CASSLGDSYEQYF. For the CDR3, the DNA is TGTGCCAGCAGCTTAGGAGACTCCTACGAGCAGTACTTC. The rearrangement uses TRBV7-9 and TRBJ2-7; unclear D gene. Trimming pared 1 base from V and 0 bases from J, leaving 4 bases between. Per the germline V gene, CDR1 is SEHNR and CDR2 is FQNEAQ (reference sequence). The CDR3 covers 13 residues. Variable domain in full (rest from reference TRBV7-9 and TRBJ2-7): DTGVSQNPRHKITKRGQNVTFRCDPISEHNRLYWYRQTLGQGPEFLTYFQNEAQLEKSRLLSDRFSAERPKGSFSTLEIQRTEQGDSAMYLCASSLGDSYEQYFGPGTRLTVT.

The chain joins TRBV7-9 to TRBJ2-3, with D possibly being TRBD2 (6 bases). Germline values: CDR1 SEHNR, CDR2 FQNEAQ (reference sequence). The CDR3 extends over 15 amino acids. V lost 5 bases to trimming and J lost 1 base, with 13 bases between them. This CDR3 reads CASSPQTSGTDTQYF. CDR3 nucleotide sequence: TGTGCCAGCAGCCCCCAGACTAGTGGCACAGATACGCAGTATTTT.

J is TRBJ2-5 and V is TRBV7-9; 8 positions match TRBD2. From germline, CDR1 is SEHNR and CDR2 FQNEAQ (reference sequence). The CDR3 is 17 residues long. V shed 1 base and J 4 bases; nucleotides not matched to a gene: 11. The CDR3 DNA follows: TGTGCCAGCAGCTTAGTTACAAGCGGGAGAGGTGGAGAGACCCAGTACTTC. This codes for CASSLVTSGRGGETQYF.

This chain links TRBV6-5 with TRBJ2-1, with TRBD2 as a possible D gene (6 bases). The CDR3 is made up of 15 amino acids. Between the trimmed V and J ends, which lost 6 bases and 0 bases, there was a span of 12 bases. Per germline, CDR1 MNHEY and CDR2 SVGAGI. The CDR3 spells CASRAGTASYNEQFF. CDR3 nucleotide sequence: TGTGCCAGCAGGGCCGGGACTGCCTCCTACAATGAGCAGTTCTTC.

This chain connects TRBV4-1 to TRBJ1-2, with D perhaps TRBD1 (5 bases). V was clipped by 0 bases and J by 0 bases, with 8 bases between them. Per the germline V gene, CDR1 is MGHRA and CDR2 is YSYEKL. This CDR3 has 15 residues. This CDR3 reads CASSQDGGTNYGYTF. CDR3 coding DNA: TGCGCCAGCAGCCAAGATGGGGGAACTAACTATGGCTACACCTTC.

V and J are TRBV28 and TRBJ2-7; perhaps TRBD2 as D (5 bases). Germline V gene sequence: CDR1 MDHEN, CDR2 SYDVKM. Trimming took off 3 bases at V and 2 bases at J, with 17 bases between the two ends. This CDR3 comprises 16 residues. CDR3 sequence reads: CASSFLGVGPTYEQYF. CDR3 nucleotide sequence: TGTGCCAGCAGTTTCTTGGGAGTCGGGCCTACCTACGAGCAGTACTTC.

The gene calls are TRBV27 and TRBJ2-7; D is unclear. V lost 2 bases, J lost 2 bases, and 7 bases lay in between. The germline V gene has CDR1 MNHEY and CDR2 SMNVEV (reference sequence). The CDR3 spans 13 residues. The CDR3 DNA is TGTGCCAGCAGTTTAGGGCACCCCTACGAGCAGTACTTC. Its translation is CASSLGHPYEQYF.

The chain employs TRBV7-9 and TRBJ2-7; 8 nucleotides match TRBD1. The CDR3 is 15 residues long. Germline CDR1 reads SEHNR; CDR2 reads FQNEAQ (reference sequence). V trimming: 5 bases; J trimming: 5 bases; junction bases outside the gene matches: 11. CDR3 sequence (DNA): TGTGCCAGCAGCCGCGGCGTGACAGGGGCCGACGAGCAGTACTTC. Protein: CASSRGVTGADEQYF.

The chain links TRBV6-1 to TRBJ2-7, with 9 bases aligning to TRBD1. This CDR3 region has 16 residues. Germline CDR1 and CDR2: MNHNS and SASEGT. V was clipped by 4 bases and J by 0 bases; unmatched bases: 7. CDR3 nucleotides: TGTGCCAGCAGTGGAGTTCGACAGGGGGGCTCCTACGAGCAGTACTTC. It specifies CASSGVRQGGSYEQYF.

The chain combines TRBV15 with TRBJ2-1, with D hard to call. Trimming took 0 bases from V and 3 from J, leaving 9 bases between them. Germline V gives CDR1 LNHNV, CDR2 YYDKDF (reference sequence). This CDR3 region has 15 residues. CDR3 DNA sequence: TGTGCCACCAGCAGAGATCGGAGTAGCTACAATGAGCAGTTCTTC. This codes for CATSRDRSSYNEQFF.

The chain couples TRBV21-1 to TRBJ2-2; the table's D call, TRBD2, has no DNA check behind it. TRBV21-1 corresponds to a pseudogene. CDR3 length equals 15 residues. Written as DNA, the CDR3 is TGTGCCAGCAGCGGGGCTAGCGGGAACACCGGGGAGCTGTTTTTT. Protein: CASSGASGNTGELFF.

This clone is a singleton in its sample. The chain recombines TRBV27 with TRBJ2-1, with TRBD2 matching over 8 bases. V trimming: 3 bases; J trimming: 3 bases; junction bases outside the gene matches: 4. This CDR3 spans 15 amino acids. Germline values: CDR1 MNHEY, CDR2 SMNVEV (reference sequence). The CDR3 region is CASSFQTSVYNEQFF. The CDR3 nucleotides are TGTGCCAGCAGTTTTCAGACTAGCGTCTACAATGAGCAGTTCTTC.

This chain links TRBV7-6 with TRBJ2-5; 12 positions agree with TRBD2. Per germline, CDR1 SGHVS and CDR2 FNYEAQ. V was pared by 4 bases and J by 2 bases, with 5 bases of the junction left unmatched. CDR3 length equals 16 residues. CDR3 in DNA: TGTGCCAGCAGCTCCGGGACTAGCGGGTCTCAAGAGACCCAGTACTTC. The encoded protein is CASSSGTSGSQETQYF.

This clone appeared a single time. The chain combines TRBV30 with TRBJ1-1; perhaps TRBD1 as D (5 bases). The V gene's germline CDR1 is GTSNPN and CDR2 SVGIG (reference sequence). The CDR3 length is 13 residues. Between the trimmed V and J ends, which lost 0 bases and 7 bases, there was a span of 12 bases. The CDR3 region is CAWSVGRVSEAFF. CDR3 nucleotide sequence: TGTGCCTGGAGTGTCGGCAGGGTGAGTGAAGCTTTCTTT. The full variable domain, with the rest looked up from reference TRBV30 and TRBJ1-1, is SQTIHQWPATLVQPVGSPLSLECTVEGTSNPNLYWYRQAAGRGLQLLFYSVGIGQISSEVPQNLSASRPQDRQFILSSKKLLLSDSGFYLCAWSVGRVSEAFFGQGTRLTVV.

This chain connects TRBV28 to TRBJ1-5; no firm D call. Trimming took 3 bases from V and 0 from J, leaving 12 bases between them. The V gene's germline CDR1 is MDHEN and CDR2 SYDVKM. The CDR3 totals 16 residues. The CDR3 nucleotides read TGTGCCAGCAGTTTGGACGGAGGTTATAGCAATCAGCCCCAGCATTTT. It is translated as CASSLDGGYSNQPQHF.

This chain connects TRBV7-9 to TRBJ2-7; TRBD1 aligns across 9 bases. This CDR3 is 15 amino acids long. Germline V CDR1 and CDR2: SEHNR, FQNEAQ (reference sequence). The ends lost 6 bases at V and 5 bases at J; junction bases unmatched: 11. CDR3 sequence reads: CASRPPGTGNHEQYF. The CDR3 DNA reads as TGTGCCAGCAGGCCCCCCGGGACAGGGAACCACGAGCAGTACTTC.

This clone appeared many times. This CDR3 is also generated by other DNA sequences in the sample. The chain couples TRBV7-9 to TRBJ1-1; D might be TRBD1 (5 bases). V was shortened by 1 base and J by 4 bases, with 10 bases between the two germline ends. This CDR3 is built from 14 residues. Germline lookup yields CDR1 SEHNR and CDR2 FQNEAQ (reference sequence). The CDR3 sequence is CASSLGQGSTEAFF. CDR3 DNA sequence: TGTGCCAGCAGCTTAGGGCAGGGTTCCACTGAAGCTTTCTTT.

The chain uses TRBV18 and TRBJ2-5, with D perhaps matching TRBD1 or TRBD2 (6 bases each). Germline CDR1 KGHSH, CDR2 LQKENI. Trimming took 3 bases from V and 5 from J, leaving 16 bases between them. This CDR3 has 15 amino acids. CDR3 amino acids: CASSPVPEGGETQYF. The DNA for the CDR3 is TGTGCCAGCTCACCCGTACCCGAGGGGGGTGAGACCCAGTACTTC.

V usage is TRBV5-1 and J usage is TRBJ2-7; 8 bases are shared with TRBD1. CDR3 length: 16 amino acids. The ends lost 1 base at V and 4 bases at J; junction bases unmatched: 10. The germline V gene encodes CDR1 SGHRS and CDR2 YFSETQ. CDR3 sequence (DNA): TGCGCCAGCAGCTTGCCAACTGGACAGGGAGCGTACGAGCAGTACTTC. Translation: CASSLPTGQGAYEQYF.

The chain uses TRBV11-1 and TRBJ2-7; D unresolved. There are 15 residues in the CDR3. CDR1 and CDR2 from the germline V gene are SGHAT and FQDESV (reference sequence). Deletions cut 0 bases from V and 2 bases from J, with 11 bases between. CDR3 loop: CASSLAELGTYEQYF. CDR3 nucleotide sequence: TGTGCCAGCAGCTTAGCGGAACTGGGGACCTACGAGCAGTACTTC.

The chain combines TRBV5-4 with TRBJ2-7; D is uncertain. Trimming took off 5 bases at V and 7 bases at J, with 13 bases between the two ends. The V gene's germline CDR1 is SGHNT and CDR2 YYREEE (reference sequence). The CDR3 sequence is 12 residues long. CDR3 nucleotide sequence: TGTGCCAGCAGTTGGTCAAACTATGAGCAGTACTTC. Amino acids: CASSWSNYEQYF.

The chain couples TRBV27 to TRBJ2-7; possibly TRBD2 for D (6 bases). The CDR3 length is 14 residues. The V end was cut by 7 bases, the J end by 0 bases, with 13 bases between. Germline V gives CDR1 MNHEY, CDR2 SMNVEV (reference sequence). CDR3 in amino acids: CASTRSGSSYEQYF. The CDR3 nucleotides read TGTGCCAGCACCCGTAGCGGTAGCTCCTACGAGCAGTACTTC.

The rearrangement joins TRBV11-2 to TRBJ2-1; the match to TRBD1 covers 8 bases. CDR1 and CDR2 from the germline V gene are SGHAT and FQNNGV. The CDR3 has 15 residues. Unmatched junction bases numbered 9, after V lost 5 bases and J lost 6 bases. CDR3 coding DNA: TGTGCCAGCAGCCCGGGACAGGTTGGGCGCAATGAGCAGTTCTTC. Its translation: CASSPGQVGRNEQFF.